The clone carrying this TCR beta chain was observed at least ten times. The V gene end was trimmed by 0 bases and the J gene end by 2 bases; junction bases not matched to a gene: 7. Germline V gives CDR1 SGDLS, CDR2 YYNGEE. The CDR3 consists of 16 residues. This entry is derived from a study of early T cells in non-severe SARS-CoV-2 infection. MiXCR, run by TCRdb on the 5' RACE reads, gives a single entry per CDR3 protein. The repertoire has 90,000 to 120,000 distinct CDR3 sequences, 9.5% to 13% of them found once; the top ten carry roughly 2.9%. This chain joins TRBV9 and TRBJ1-1; 7 bases line up with TRBD1. The source is an adult who was a healthcare worker with PCR-confirmed SARS-CoV-2 infection or an uninfected control (not recorded which). Input material: whole blood. CDR3 loop: CASSVAAGGLNTEAFF. CDR3 sequence (DNA): TGTGCCAGCAGCGTAGCCGCAGGGGGTCTTAACACTGAAGCTTTCTTT.